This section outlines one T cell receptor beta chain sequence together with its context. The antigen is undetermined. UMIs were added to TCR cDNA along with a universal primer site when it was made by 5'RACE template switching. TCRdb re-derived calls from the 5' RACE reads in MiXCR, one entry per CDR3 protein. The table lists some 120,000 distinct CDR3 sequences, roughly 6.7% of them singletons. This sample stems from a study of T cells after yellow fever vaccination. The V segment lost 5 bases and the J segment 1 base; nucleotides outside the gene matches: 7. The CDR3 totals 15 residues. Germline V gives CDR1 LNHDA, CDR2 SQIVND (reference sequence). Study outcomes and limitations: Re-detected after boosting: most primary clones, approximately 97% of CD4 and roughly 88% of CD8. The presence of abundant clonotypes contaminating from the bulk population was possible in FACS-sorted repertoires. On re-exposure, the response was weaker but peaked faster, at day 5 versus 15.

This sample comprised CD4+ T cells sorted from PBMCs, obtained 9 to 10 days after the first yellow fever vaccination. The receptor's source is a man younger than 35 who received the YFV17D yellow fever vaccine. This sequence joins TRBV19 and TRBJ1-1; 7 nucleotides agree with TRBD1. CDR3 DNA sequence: TGTGCCAGTAGTCTCCCGGGACAGTGGAACACTGAAGCTTTCTTT. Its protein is CASSLPGQWNTEAFF.